Below, 24 T cell receptor beta chains from the same sample are listed, as sequenced in a study of blood T cell repertoires in COVID-19 (dated by TCRdb to about 2020). Library generation was performed with the immunoSEQ multiplex PCR assay. This is the immuneACCESS table as TCRdb keeps it, with only in-frame sequences that have V and J called. A part of the clones is gone; compared with another copy, unresolved V genes explain less than half, and the rest is unexplained. The sample table holds 150,000 to 180,000 clones, of which about 85% were seen once. The ten largest clones add up to 0.55% to 0.75% of the sample. Sample: peripheral blood. These receptors were collected from a man aged 55-75 years with COVID-19, enrolled during active disease.

This sequence joins TRBV27 and TRBJ1-5; 9 bases map to TRBD1. The CDR3 covers 16 residues. V lost 5 bases, J lost 3 bases, and 8 bases stayed unmatched. Germline V gene sequence: CDR1 MNHEY, CDR2 SMNVEV (reference sequence). The CDR3 DNA is TGTGCCAGCAGTCTCAGGACAGGGGCGTTCAATCAGCCCCAGCATTTT. Encoded protein: CASSLRTGAFNQPQHF.

V and J are TRBV19 and TRBJ1-5; D gene ambiguous. CDR1 and CDR2 (germline): LNHDA, SQIVND (reference sequence). This CDR3 contains 13 residues. Trimming stripped 5 bases from V and 0 bases from J, with 5 bases between. The CDR3 DNA follows: TGTGCCAGTAGTGACACTAGCAATCAGCCCCAGCATTTT. It yields the protein CASSDTSNQPQHF.

The V and J genes are TRBV3-1 (or the pseudogene TRBV3-2) and TRBJ2-3, with 8 nucleotides matching TRBD1. V lost 4 bases to trimming and J lost 1 base; unmatched junction nucleotides: 1. The CDR3 has 14 residues. Per the germline V gene, CDR1 is LGHDT and CDR2 is YNNKEL (reference sequence). The DNA for the CDR3 is TGTGCCAGCAGCCTACAGGGGGGCACAGATACGCAGTATTTT. The encoded protein is CASSLQGGTDTQYF.

The rearrangement links TRBV6-6 to TRBJ1-6; D might be TRBD1 (5 bases). Germline loops: CDR1 MNHNY, CDR2 SVGAGI (reference sequence). V was shortened by 6 bases and J by 9 bases, with 15 bases between the two germline ends. The CDR3 spans 14 residues. CDR3: CASRGGTGGSPLHF. The CDR3 DNA reads TGTGCCAGCAGGGGTGGGACGGGGGGTTCACCCCTCCACTTT.

The rearrangement uses TRBV28 and TRBJ1-1, with 7 bases lining up with TRBD1. CDR3 length equals 21 residues. V shed 6 bases, J shed 0 bases, and the junction held 25 bases outside the gene matches. The V gene's germline CDR1 is MDHEN and CDR2 SYDVKM. In DNA form, the CDR3 reads TGTGCCAGCAGAGCCCTTGTAGGGACAGATATCTTCCTGAAGATGAACACTGAAGCTTTCTTT. This translates into CASRALVGTDIFLKMNTEAFF.

This rearrangement joins TRBV2 to TRBJ1-5; the match to TRBD1 covers 10 bases. This CDR3 contains 14 residues. V was clipped by 10 bases and J by 6 bases; unmatched bases: 9. The germline V gene has CDR1 SNHLY and CDR2 FYNNEI. CDR3 sequence reads: CATRQGAQGQPQHF. In nucleotides, the CDR3 is TGTGCCACCAGACAGGGGGCGCAGGGTCAGCCCCAGCATTTT.

The V and J genes are TRBV19 and TRBJ2-1; perhaps TRBD2 as D (5 bases). Germline CDR1 is LNHDA and CDR2 is SQIVND (reference sequence). V was shortened by 2 bases and J by 3 bases, with 11 bases between the two germline ends. This CDR3 comprises 15 residues. The CDR3 loop is CASSIKSGIYNEQFF. CDR3 DNA: TGTGCCAGTAGTATAAAATCGGGAATCTACAATGAGCAGTTCTTC.

The CDR3 is CASSSLAGRSYEQYF. CDR3 sequence (DNA): TGTGCCAGCAGCTCACTAGCGGGAAGGTCCTACGAGCAGTACTTC. This chain uses TRBV7-9 with TRBJ2-7; 10 bases are a match to TRBD2. Germline V gene lookup returns CDR1 SEHNR and CDR2 FQNEAQ (reference sequence). The CDR3 sequence is 15 residues long. The J segment lost 1 base and the V segment lost 4 bases, leaving 4 bases of the junction unmatched.

The chain employs TRBV11-2 and TRBJ2-5; no definite D call. The CDR3 totals 15 residues. V lost 5 bases to trimming and J lost 1 base, with 14 bases between them. Germline CDR1 and CDR2: SGHAT and FQNNGV. For the CDR3, the DNA is TGTGCCAGCAGCCAAATGCGGCGCTTCCAAGAGACCCAGTACTTC. This codes for CASSQMRRFQETQYF.

The chain carries TRBV19 and TRBJ1-6, with 7 bases lining up with TRBD1. The J segment lost 6 bases and the V segment lost 6 bases, leaving 5 bases of the junction unmatched. Germline loops: CDR1 LNHDA, CDR2 SQIVND (reference sequence). The CDR3 covers 14 residues. The CDR3 here is CASRGQIGNSPLHF. The CDR3 DNA is TGTGCCAGTAGGGGACAGATAGGTAATTCACCCCTCCACTTT.

The chain recombines TRBV19 with TRBJ1-1; 12 bases match TRBD1. The CDR3 length is 16 residues. With 5 bases clipped from V and 10 bases from J, the junction kept 14 bases outside the gene matches. The germline CDR1 and CDR2 sequences are LNHDA and SQIVND (reference sequence). This chain's CDR3 is CASSPSRDRGRVGAFF. The CDR3 region has the DNA TGTGCCAGTAGTCCAAGTCGGGACAGGGGGCGAGTTGGAGCTTTCTTT.

The table lists this clone with a few counts. V and J are TRBV19 and TRBJ1-5; 9 positions match TRBD1. The CDR3 has 14 amino acids. The J segment lost 4 bases and the V segment lost 4 bases, leaving 2 bases of the junction unmatched. Germline V lookup: CDR1 LNHDA, CDR2 SQIVND (reference sequence). The CDR3 here is CASSKGTGNQPQHF. The CDR3 DNA sequence: TGTGCCAGTAGTAAAGGGACAGGGAATCAGCCCCAGCATTTT.

The V gene is TRBV19, the J gene TRBJ2-7; possible D gene TRBD2, 6 bases. V was trimmed by 1 base and J by 2 bases, leaving 15 bases between them. Per germline, CDR1 LNHDA and CDR2 SQIVND (reference sequence). The CDR3 totals 16 residues. The chain's CDR3 is CASSIVPGTEAYEQYF. The CDR3 region has the DNA TGTGCCAGTAGTATAGTGCCTGGGACTGAAGCCTACGAGCAGTACTTC.

V usage is TRBV9 and J usage is TRBJ1-1, with no clear D. Germline assignment: CDR1 SGDLS and CDR2 YYNGEE. Trimming stripped 0 bases from V and 1 base from J, with 10 bases between. This CDR3 region has 15 residues. The DNA of the CDR3 is TGTGCCAGCAGCGTAGTCCCGGGATGGAACACTGAAGCTTTCTTT. This gives the protein CASSVVPGWNTEAFF.

The rearrangement links TRBV16 to TRBJ1-2; 8 bases map to TRBD1. The CDR3 totals 15 residues. Germline V CDR1 and CDR2: KGHSY, FQNENV. With V trimmed by 0 bases and J by 5 bases, 5 bases remained unmatched. This CDR3 reads CASSQSRQGKYGYTF. CDR3 in DNA: TGTGCCAGCAGCCAATCAAGACAGGGGAAGTATGGCTACACCTTC.

This chain connects TRBV14 to TRBJ1-6; D perhaps matches TRBD1 (5 bases). CDR3 size: 16 residues. The V gene lost 2 bases and the J gene lost 7 bases, with 15 bases spanning the gap. CDR1 is SGHDN, CDR2 FVKESK, per germline. The CDR3 reads CASSQLEGVRNSPLHF. DNA for the CDR3: TGTGCCAGCAGCCAACTCGAAGGGGTTAGGAATTCACCCCTCCACTTT.

This sequence joins TRBV18 and TRBJ1-1; 7 bases are shared with TRBD1. V lost 5 bases, J lost 1 base, and 4 bases stayed unmatched. The germline CDR1 and CDR2 sequences are KGHSH and LQKENI. This CDR3 is built from 14 residues. This CDR3 is CASSEGQQNTEAFF. The DNA for the CDR3 is TGTGCCAGCTCAGAGGGACAGCAGAACACTGAAGCTTTCTTT.

A note on this clone: The sample holds other DNA sequences that translate to the same CDR3. CDR3 region: CASSPRQGDTGELFF. CDR3 nucleotide sequence: TGTGCCAGCTCACCACGGCAGGGGGACACCGGGGAGCTGTTTTTT. This chain links TRBV18 with TRBJ2-2; 7 bases align to TRBD1. The CDR3 is 15 amino acids. The germline gives CDR1 KGHSH, CDR2 LQKENI. The ends lost 1 base at V and 3 bases at J; junction bases unmatched: 2.

In DNA, the CDR3 is TGTGCCAGCAGACCCGGAGGGAACACTGAAGCTTTCTTT. This translates into CASRPGGNTEAFF. The chain is built from TRBV12-3 or TRBV12-4 and TRBJ1-1; no firm D call. CDR3 size: 13 residues. V lost 6 bases and J 1 base, leaving 9 bases between the germline ends.

The chain couples TRBV24-1 to TRBJ1-2, with D uncertain. Germline CDR1 reads KGHDR; CDR2 reads SFDVKD. V was clipped by 0 bases and J by 7 bases, with 5 bases between them. CDR3 length equals 12 residues. DNA for the CDR3: TGTGCCACCAGTGATTTGTTTCGTGGCTACACCTTC. It codes for CATSDLFRGYTF.

The chain is built from TRBV10-3 and TRBJ1-2; 10 bases line up with TRBD1. The CDR3 is made up of 13 amino acids. V lost 2 bases to trimming and J lost 6 bases; unmatched junction nucleotides: 0. The germline V gene encodes CDR1 ENHRY and CDR2 SYGVKD. Here the CDR3 reads CAISEGTGDGYTF. CDR3 DNA: TGTGCCATCAGTGAGGGGACAGGGGATGGCTACACCTTC.

This chain joins TRBV7-8 and TRBJ2-1; 8 positions match TRBD2. From germline, CDR1 is SGHVS and CDR2 FQNEAQ. J lost 9 bases, V lost 5 bases, and 12 bases had no gene match. The length of the CDR3 is 15 residues. The CDR3 loop reads CASSRTGTRNSEQFF. The CDR3 nucleotides are TGTGCCAGCAGCCGCACCGGGACTAGGAATTCTGAGCAGTTCTTC.

This sequence joins TRBV6-1 and TRBJ1-5; 10 positions match TRBD1. V gave up 1 base and J gave up 6 bases; unmatched junction bases: 6. The CDR3 is 16 amino acids. In germline, CDR1 is MNHNS, CDR2 SASEGT. This CDR3 reads CASSEVRTGGAQPQHF. CDR3 sequence (DNA): TGTGCCAGCAGTGAAGTCCGGACAGGGGGTGCTCAGCCCCAGCATTTT.

The chain uses TRBV7-3 and TRBJ2-1; 11 bases line up with TRBD2. The CDR3 has 16 residues. Per germline, CDR1 SGHTA and CDR2 FQGTGA. The V and J ends lost 5 bases and 5 bases, in that order; junction bases with no gene match: 8. The CDR3 DNA reads as TGTGCCAGCAGCCAAATAGCGGGAGGGGTTAACAATGAGCAGTTCTTC. Its translation: CASSQIAGGVNNEQFF. The complete variable domain, with remaining parts taken from reference TRBV7-3 and TRBJ2-1, reads GAGVSQTPSNKVTEKGKYVELRCDPISGHTALYWYRQSLGQGPEFLIYFQGTGAADDSGLPNDRFFAVRPEGSVSTLKIQRTERGDSAVYLCASSQIAGGVNNEQFFGPGTRLTVL.